Shown below are 25 T cell receptor beta chains from a single sample sequenced in a study of metastatic and nonmetastatic thyroid tumors. All patients reached thyroid surgery having received no treatment beforehand. TCRdb recomputed clones from the PCR reads via MiXCR. Here the sample spans 30,000 or so clones, about 29% being singletons. Material for sequencing was blood. The receptors were sampled from a female donor with papillary thyroid cancer or a benign thyroid nodule (not recorded which). Some clones in this sample may be carry-over from other donors' samples.

This clone was recorded many times. Additional DNA sequences in this sample encode the identical CDR3. This chain uses TRBV24-1 with TRBJ2-3; a weak D match, TRBD2 (7 bases). The CDR3 sequence is 16 residues long. With 9 bases removed from V and 0 bases from J, the gap between germline ends came to 18 bases. From germline, CDR1 is KGHDR and CDR2 SFDVKD. As DNA, the CDR3 is TGTGCCACCGGGGGGGGGGGCTCCCTTAGCACAGATACGCAGTATTTT. This sequence encodes CATGGGGSLSTDTQYF.

CDR3 sequence reads: CASSQQAGGNRLASTDTQYF. The CDR3 DNA sequence: TGTGCCAGCAGCCAGCAAGCGGGGGGAAACCGACTCGCTAGCACAGATACGCAGTATTTT. The J gene is TRBJ2-3, the V gene TRBV4-2; TRBD2 matches 9 bases. V shed 3 bases and J 0 bases; nucleotides not matched to a gene: 16. The CDR3 has 20 amino acids. The germline gives CDR1 LGHNA, CDR2 YNFKEQ.

This clone was seen repeatedly, ten times or more. The chain joins TRBV5-5 to TRBJ2-7; D might be TRBD1 (6 bases). This CDR3 has 15 amino acids. The V end lost 4 bases, the J end lost 2 bases, and 16 bases lay between the germline ends. Germline-derived CDR1 and CDR2 are SGHKS and YYEKEE (reference sequence). The DNA of the CDR3 is TGTGCCAGCAGCCCTTCTTCTAGGGGGACCTACGAGCAGTACTTC. Its translation: CASSPSSRGTYEQYF.

Comments on this clone: Germline is not matched at one junction end, which may reflect a read error. V and J are TRBV10-1 and TRBJ2-2; TRBD2 matches 10 bases. Germline CDR1 WNHNN, CDR2 SYGVQD (reference sequence). This CDR3 contains 17 residues. As DNA, the CDR3 is TGCGCCAGCAGTGAAGAGGAGCGGGAGGGCCGCACCGCGGAGCTGTTATTT. Its translation: CASSEEEREGRTAELLF.

Only a few counts were recorded for this clone. V gene TRBV28 combines with J gene TRBJ1-2; 7 bases align to TRBD1. Per the germline V gene, CDR1 is MDHEN and CDR2 is SYDVKM. The CDR3 extends over 15 amino acids. After removal of 2 bases from V and 4 bases from J, the junction contained 7 bases not matched to a gene. The CDR3 coding sequence is TGTGCCAGCAGTTTACAGACAGGGAGCGGCTATGGCTACACCTTC. Protein: CASSLQTGSGYGYTF.

Details on this clone: A read error is likely, as this CDR3 ends without the conserved phenylalanine or tryptophan. It is unclear where the CDR3 begins or ends on the DNA, so no DNA is shown, and the CDR3 is as TCRdb lists it. J is TRBJ2-7 and V is TRBV18; the table names TRBD2, a call not compared with the DNA. Germline V gene lookup returns CDR1 KGHSH and CDR2 LQKENI. The CDR3 sequence runs 17 residues, both termini included. The chain's CDR3 is CASSLTGTSGPSYEEYL.

This clone was counted many times. The CDR3 loop is CASSLWDRDYEQFF. CDR3 nucleotides: TGTGCCAGCAGCTTATGGGACAGGGATTATGAGCAGTTCTTC. This chain uses TRBV7-6 with TRBJ2-1; 9 nucleotides agree with TRBD1. Germline trimming cut 2 bases from V and 8 bases from J; bases unmatched to any gene: 4. Germline CDR1 reads SGHVS; CDR2 reads FNYEAQ. The CDR3 runs 14 residues.

This clone was seen many times. This chain uses TRBV10-3 with TRBJ2-3; TRBD2 aligns across 8 bases. The CDR3 length is 14 residues. Germline V gene lookup returns CDR1 ENHRY and CDR2 SYGVKD. V trimming: 11 bases; J trimming: 6 bases; junction bases outside the gene matches: 13. The CDR3 protein is CALRPGLGFDTQYF. CDR3 bases: TGTGCCTTACGACCGGGACTAGGGTTTGATACGCAGTATTTT.

The sample holds a few counts of this clone. Mismatch with germline at one junction end may stem from a read error. V is TRBV10-3 and J is TRBJ2-1; D gene ambiguous. This CDR3 comprises 12 residues. Germline V gene lookup returns CDR1 ENHRY and CDR2 SYGVKD. The CDR3 bases are TGTGCAATCAGTGAACAGACTCTCGGGCAGTTCTTC. Its protein is CAISEQTLGQFF.

Many counts were recorded for this clone. The V gene is TRBV6-1, the J gene TRBJ1-6, with 8 positions matching TRBD1. The junction had 5 bases not matched to a gene; V was cut back by 7 bases and J by 6 bases. CDR3 length equals 14 residues. CDR1 is MNHNS and CDR2 is SASEGT in the germline V gene. The CDR3 is CASTRTGSNSPLHF. For the CDR3, the DNA is TGTGCCAGCACCCGGACAGGGTCTAATTCACCCCTCCACTTT.

Of note for this clone: The junction and the germline gene differ at one end; a read error may be behind it. This chain uses TRBV7-2 with TRBJ2-6; D tentatively reads TRBD1 or TRBD2 (5 bases each). This CDR3 has 14 residues. CDR1 is SGHTA and CDR2 is FQGNSA in the germline V gene. CDR3 nucleotides: TGTGCCAGCAGCCCCGGACTGGGGGACAACGTCCTGACTTTC. The encoded protein is CASSPGLGDNVLTF.

This clone appeared many times. A junction boundary mismatches the germline segment, possibly from a read error. The genes are TRBV18 and TRBJ1-3, with 7 positions matching TRBD1. Per germline, CDR1 KGHSH and CDR2 LQKENI. The CDR3 totals 18 residues. The CDR3 protein is CASSHSTGQLSSGNTVYF. CDR3 bases: TGTGCCAGCTCACATTCGACAGGGCAGCTCAGCTCTGGAAACACCGTATATTTT.

There are many counts of this clone. The junction and the germline gene differ at one end; a read error may be behind it. This specimen includes other DNA sequences encoding the same CDR3. The chain combines TRBV7-2 with TRBJ1-4; no clear D. The CDR3 is made up of 12 amino acids. Germline V gene lookup returns CDR1 SGHTA and CDR2 FQGNSA. CDR3 nucleotides: TGCGCCAGCAGCTTAATGGCTGAAAAACTGTTTTTT. It yields the protein CASSLMAEKLFF.

The chain has TRBV11-2 and TRBJ2-2; no firm D call. Germline V gene sequence: CDR1 SGHAT, CDR2 FQNNGV. The CDR3 spans 14 residues. V lost 5 bases to trimming and J lost 2 bases, with 9 bases between them. The chain's CDR3 is CASSPARNTGELFF. For the CDR3, the DNA is TGTGCCAGCAGCCCTGCACGTAACACCGGGGAGCTGTTTTTT.

This clone was found many times. The rearrangement joins TRBV24-1 to TRBJ1-5; D might be TRBD1 (5 bases). With 5 bases removed from V and 6 bases from J, the gap between germline ends came to 13 bases. Germline V gene data show CDR1 as KGHDR and CDR2 as SFDVKD. CDR3 length: 14 residues. CDR3 in amino acids: CATSVRVRGQPQHF. In nucleotides, the CDR3 is TGTGCCACCAGTGTCAGGGTGAGGGGTCAGCCCCAGCATTTT.

This clone was found many times. The chain uses TRBV20-1 and TRBJ2-1; no clear D. Germline CDR1 and CDR2: DFQATT and SNEGSKA (reference sequence). This CDR3 contains 11 residues. V lost 5 bases and J lost 15, with 17 bases in between. The CDR3 spells CSAYRAPDGFF. Written as DNA, the CDR3 is TGCAGTGCTTACCGGGCTCCTGACGGGTTCTTC.

This clone occurred many times. This chain uses TRBV5-6 with TRBJ2-7; 7 positions agree with TRBD1. With V trimmed by 4 bases and J by 4 bases, 5 bases remained unmatched. The CDR3 loop spans 13 amino acids. Germline CDR1 reads SGHDT; CDR2 reads YYEEEE. In DNA form, the CDR3 reads TGTGCCAGCAGCCGGGACAGTAGGTACGAGCAGTACTTC. Its protein product is CASSRDSRYEQYF.

The V and J genes are TRBV11-2 and TRBJ2-1, with 10 bases aligning to TRBD2. Losses at the gene ends were 5 bases for V and 5 bases for J; bases not matched to a gene: 9. Germline V lookup: CDR1 SGHAT, CDR2 FQNNGV. This CDR3 region has 16 residues. The CDR3 bases are TGTGCCAGCAGCCTAGGACTAGCGGAGGACCACAATGAGCAGTTCTTC. Translating it yields CASSLGLAEDHNEQFF.

This clone was observed many times. This chain links TRBV11-1 with TRBJ2-2; D is uncertain. The V end was cut by 10 bases, the J end by 0 bases, with 21 bases between. There are 17 residues in the CDR3. Germline loops: CDR1 SGHAT, CDR2 FQDESV (reference sequence). CDR3 sequence reads: CATDQSKGSSNTGELFF. CDR3 nucleotides: TGTGCCACCGACCAGAGTAAAGGCAGCTCGAACACCGGGGAGCTGTTTTTT.

J is TRBJ2-7 and V is TRBV20-1; tentatively, D is TRBD1 (6 bases). This CDR3 is 11 amino acids long. V was cut by 3 bases and J by 5 bases, with 8 bases left in between. Germline V CDR1 and CDR2: DFQATT, SNEGSKA (reference sequence). The CDR3 reads CSASTGHEQYF. The CDR3 DNA follows: TGCAGTGCTAGCACAGGGCACGAGCAGTACTTC.

The V call is TRBV4-3, the J call TRBJ2-7; unclear D gene. V was cut by 1 base and J by 0 bases, with 10 bases left in between. CDR3 size: 15 residues. The germline gives CDR1 LGHNA, CDR2 YSLEER. The CDR3 region is CASSQARPDSYEQYF. The CDR3 DNA reads as TGCGCCAGCAGCCAAGCTCGACCAGACTCCTACGAGCAGTACTTC.

This clone was counted ten times or more. The V gene is TRBV6-4, the J gene TRBJ2-6, with D perhaps matching TRBD1 or TRBD2 (5 bases each). CDR3 size: 15 residues. Germline V gives CDR1 MRHNA, CDR2 SNTAGT. Deletions cut 0 bases from V and 3 bases from J, with 6 bases between. The CDR3: CASSDSRGGANVLTF. The DNA of the CDR3 is TGTGCCAGCAGTGACTCGAGGGGTGGGGCCAACGTCCTGACTTTC.

Notes on this clone: The conserved phenylalanine or tryptophan is not found at the CDR3 terminus, so this likely reflects a read error. This chain uses TRBV30 with TRBJ1-5; D gene uncertain. With 0 bases removed from V and 8 bases from J, the gap between germline ends came to 11 bases. The CDR3 consists of 13 residues. Germline V gene sequence: CDR1 GTSNPN, CDR2 SVGIG (reference sequence). CDR3 protein: CAWSVNRNEPQHV. As DNA, the CDR3 is TGTGCCTGGAGTGTAAACCGAAATGAGCCCCAGCATGTT.

The chain is built from TRBV4-1 and TRBJ2-3, with D possibly TRBD1 on 5 matching bases. The V and J ends lost 3 bases and 0 bases respectively, with 13 bases between them. Germline V lookup: CDR1 MGHRA, CDR2 YSYEKL. There are 16 residues in the CDR3. The CDR3 DNA is TGCGCCAGCAGCCACCAGGGTTTCCCTAGCACAGATACGCAGTATTTT. The encoded protein is CASSHQGFPSTDTQYF.

In its sample, this clone was seen many times. The chain combines TRBV19 with TRBJ2-1; 7 nucleotides match TRBD2. The germline V gene has CDR1 LNHDA and CDR2 SQIVND (reference sequence). The trim removed 9 bases at V and 5 bases at J, leaving 7 bases unmatched. The CDR3 runs 13 residues. The CDR3 region is CASRRAGDNEQFF. CDR3 bases: TGTGCCAGCCGGCGGGCGGGGGACAATGAGCAGTTCTTC.